This T cell receptor beta chain is drawn from a study of radiation and T cells in renal cell carcinoma. The protocol was immunoSEQ multiplex PCR, while the TCRdb copy is restricted to in-frame clones and leaves out a portion. The sample has about 77,000 clones, over 80% seen once; the top ten hold about 2.4%. The CDR3 runs 13 residues. Trimming took off 3 bases at V and 4 bases at J, with 9 bases between the two ends. Germline CDR1 MNHNS, CDR2 SASEGT. Time point given: blood 4 weeks post-SBRT, at nephrectomy. Documented treatment: 15 Gy SBRT to primary tumor, nephrectomy 4 weeks later. Serial blood draws occurred at baseline and 2 and 4 weeks post-SBRT.

This rearrangement joins TRBV6-1 to TRBJ1-2; a weak D match, TRBD1 (5 bases). The receptor was isolated from a woman aged 55 to 70 with renal cell carcinoma. Sequencing was performed on blood, taken from a patient whose treatment included radiotherapy and nephrectomy. The CDR3 protein is CASSEEGIYGYTF. DNA for the CDR3: TGTGCCAGCAGTGAGGAGGGGATCTATGGCTACACCTTC.